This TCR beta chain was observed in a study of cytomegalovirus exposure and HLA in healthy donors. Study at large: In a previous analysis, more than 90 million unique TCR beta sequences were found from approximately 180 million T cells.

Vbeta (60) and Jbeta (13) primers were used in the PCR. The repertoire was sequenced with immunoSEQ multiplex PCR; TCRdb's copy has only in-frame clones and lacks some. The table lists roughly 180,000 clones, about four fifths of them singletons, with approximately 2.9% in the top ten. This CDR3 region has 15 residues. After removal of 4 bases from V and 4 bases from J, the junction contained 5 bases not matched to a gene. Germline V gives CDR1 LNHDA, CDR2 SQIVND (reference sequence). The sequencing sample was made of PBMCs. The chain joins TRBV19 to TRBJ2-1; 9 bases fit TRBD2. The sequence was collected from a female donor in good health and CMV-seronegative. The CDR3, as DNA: TGTGCCAGTAGTACGCTAACTAGCGGGTACAATGAGCAGTTCTTC. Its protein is CASSTLTSGYNEQFF.